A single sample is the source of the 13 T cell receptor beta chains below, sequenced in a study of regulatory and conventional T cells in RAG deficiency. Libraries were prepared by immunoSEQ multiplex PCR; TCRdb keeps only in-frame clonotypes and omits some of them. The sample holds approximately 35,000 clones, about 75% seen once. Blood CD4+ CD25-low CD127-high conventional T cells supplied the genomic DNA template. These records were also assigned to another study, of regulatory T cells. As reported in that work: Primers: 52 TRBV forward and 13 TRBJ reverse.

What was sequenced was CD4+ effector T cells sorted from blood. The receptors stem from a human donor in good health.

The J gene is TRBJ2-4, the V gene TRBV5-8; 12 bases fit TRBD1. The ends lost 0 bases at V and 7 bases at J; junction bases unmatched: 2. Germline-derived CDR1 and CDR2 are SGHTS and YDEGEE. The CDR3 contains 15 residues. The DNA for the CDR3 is TGTGCCAGCAGCTTGGCGGGACAGGGGGCGAACATTCAGTACTTC. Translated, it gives CASSLAGQGANIQYF.

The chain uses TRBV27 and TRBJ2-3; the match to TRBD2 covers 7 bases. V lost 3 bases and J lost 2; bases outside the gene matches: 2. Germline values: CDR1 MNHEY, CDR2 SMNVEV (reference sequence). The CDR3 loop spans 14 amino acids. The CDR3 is CASSLRGITDTQYF. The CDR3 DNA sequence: TGTGCCAGCAGTTTGCGGGGGATCACAGATACGCAGTATTTT.

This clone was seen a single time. Written as DNA, the CDR3 is TGTGCCAGCCGCCGACAGGGGATACAAGAGACCCAGTACTTC. Protein: CASRRQGIQETQYF. The chain carries TRBV6-1 and TRBJ2-5; the match to TRBD1 covers 8 bases. The ends lost 8 bases at V and 2 bases at J; junction bases unmatched: 7. The CDR3 extends over 14 amino acids. CDR1 and CDR2 (germline): MNHNS, SASEGT.

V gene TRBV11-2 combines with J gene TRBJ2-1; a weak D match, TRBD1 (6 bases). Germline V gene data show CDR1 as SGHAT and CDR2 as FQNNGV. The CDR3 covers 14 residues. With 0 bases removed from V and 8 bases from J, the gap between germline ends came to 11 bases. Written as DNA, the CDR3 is TGTGCCAGCAGCTTAGACTACAGGGTGCATGAGCAGTTCTTC. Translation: CASSLDYRVHEQFF.

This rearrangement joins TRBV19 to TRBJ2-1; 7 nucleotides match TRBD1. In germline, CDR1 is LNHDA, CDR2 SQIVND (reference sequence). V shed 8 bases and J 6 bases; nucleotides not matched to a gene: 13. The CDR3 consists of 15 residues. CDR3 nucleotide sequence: TGTGCCAGTTACAAAGGGGGCGCCGGCCGCAATGAGCAGTTCTTC. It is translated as CASYKGGAGRNEQFF.

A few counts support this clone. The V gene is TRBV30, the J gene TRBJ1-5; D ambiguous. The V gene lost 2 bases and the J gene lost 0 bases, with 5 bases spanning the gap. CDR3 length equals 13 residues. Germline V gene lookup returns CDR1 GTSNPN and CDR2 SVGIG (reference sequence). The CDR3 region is CAWSYSSNQPQHF. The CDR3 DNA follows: TGTGCCTGGAGTTACAGTAGCAATCAGCCCCAGCATTTT.

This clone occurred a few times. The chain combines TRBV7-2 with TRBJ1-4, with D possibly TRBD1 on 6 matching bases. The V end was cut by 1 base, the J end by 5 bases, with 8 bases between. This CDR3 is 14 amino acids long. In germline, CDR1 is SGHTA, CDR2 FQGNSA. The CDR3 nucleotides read TGTGCCAGCAGCTTAGACAGGGTGAATGAAAAACTGTTTTTT. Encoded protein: CASSLDRVNEKLFF.

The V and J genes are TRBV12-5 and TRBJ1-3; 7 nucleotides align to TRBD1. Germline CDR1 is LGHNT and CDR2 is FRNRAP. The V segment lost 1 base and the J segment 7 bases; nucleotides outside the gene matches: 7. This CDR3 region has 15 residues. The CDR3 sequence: CASGLARQGTNTIYF. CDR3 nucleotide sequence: TGTGCTAGTGGTTTGGCCAGACAGGGAACTAACACCATATATTTT.

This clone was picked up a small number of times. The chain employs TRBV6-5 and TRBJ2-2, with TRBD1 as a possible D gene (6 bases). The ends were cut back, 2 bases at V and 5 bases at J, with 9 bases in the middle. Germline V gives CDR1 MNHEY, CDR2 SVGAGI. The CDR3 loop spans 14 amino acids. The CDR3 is CASSYNRGTGELFF. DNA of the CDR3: TGTGCCAGCAGTTACAATAGGGGGACCGGGGAGCTGTTTTTT.

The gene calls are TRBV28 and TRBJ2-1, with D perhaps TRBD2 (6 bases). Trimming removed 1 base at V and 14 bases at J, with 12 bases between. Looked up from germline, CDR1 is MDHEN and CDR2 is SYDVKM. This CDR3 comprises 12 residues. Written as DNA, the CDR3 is TGTGCCAGCAGTTTATTGCCTAGCGCGGAGTTCTTC. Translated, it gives CASSLLPSAEFF.

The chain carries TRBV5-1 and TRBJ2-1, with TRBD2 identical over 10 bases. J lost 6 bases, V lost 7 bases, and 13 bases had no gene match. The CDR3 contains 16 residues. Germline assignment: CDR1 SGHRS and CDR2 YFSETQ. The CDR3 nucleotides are TGCGCCAGCCAGAATGTAGCGGGGGGCCCGTTCAATGAGCAGTTCTTC. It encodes CASQNVAGGPFNEQFF.

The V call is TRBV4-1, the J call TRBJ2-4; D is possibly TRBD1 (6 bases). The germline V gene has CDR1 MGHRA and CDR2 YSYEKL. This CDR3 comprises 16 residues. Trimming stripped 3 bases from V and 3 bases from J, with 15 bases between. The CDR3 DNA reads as TGCGCCAGCAGCCAGGACAGCGCGGCGGGCAAAAACATTCAGTACTTC. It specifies CASSQDSAAGKNIQYF.

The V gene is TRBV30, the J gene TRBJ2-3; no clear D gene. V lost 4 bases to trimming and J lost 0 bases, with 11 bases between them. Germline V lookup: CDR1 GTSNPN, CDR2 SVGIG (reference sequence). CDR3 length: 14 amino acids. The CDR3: CAWIPGLSTDTQYF. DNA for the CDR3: TGTGCCTGGATACCGGGCCTCAGCACAGATACGCAGTATTTT.